The source of this T cell receptor beta chain is a study of Graves' ophthalmopathy and Graves' hyperthyroidism. Study details: Before any treatment was given, at initial diagnosis, peripheral blood was collected.

This clonotype appeared a few times. The target antigen is unknown. TCR beta CDR3 amplification used RNA transcripts. Second-round multiplex PCR came after first-round RT-PCR with HTBI primers. TCRdb re-derived calls from the multiplex PCR reads in MiXCR, one entry per CDR3 protein. The table includes about half a million distinct CDR3 sequences, approximately 14% detected once. Whole-study findings and limits: Discriminating ophthalmopathy from stable hyperthyroidism, a 13-signature model attained a sensitivity of under 90% and a specificity of around 83%. Detected in blood as well were most expanded thyroid clonotypes with frequency above 0.001.

Sequenced input: blood. This TCR came from a woman in her twenties or thirties with Graves' ophthalmopathy.

The CDR3 nucleotides read TGTGCCAGCAGCTTTTTGCAGGACGAATTCTACGAGCAGTACTTC. This translates into CASSFLQDEFYEQYF. The chain uses TRBV11-2 and TRBJ2-7; D gene uncertain. Trimming left V 3 bases short and J 3 bases short, with 15 bases between. Germline V lookup: CDR1 SGHAT, CDR2 FQNNGV. The CDR3 contains 15 residues. Full variable domain (remainder filled in from reference TRBV11-2 and TRBJ2-7): EAGVAQSPRYKIIEKRQSVAFWCNPISGHATLYWYQQILGQGPKLLIQFQNNGVVDDSQLPKDRFSAERLKGVDSTLKIQPAKLEDSAVYLCASSFLQDEFYEQYFGPGTRLTVT.